This passage covers 3 T cell receptor beta chains from one sample sequenced in a study of cytomegalovirus exposure and HLA in healthy donors. Profiling relied on immunoSEQ multiplex PCR, and the TCRdb table lists in-frame clones only, not all of them. The table includes about 130,000 clones, approximately 94% detected once. Sequencing was performed on PBMCs. Receptor source: a young woman in good health and CMV-seronegative.

The V gene is TRBV19, the J gene TRBJ1-6, with D possibly TRBD1 on 5 matching bases. The germline CDR1 and CDR2 sequences are LNHDA and SQIVND (reference sequence). This CDR3 spans 13 amino acids. With 10 bases removed from V and 7 bases from J, the gap between germline ends came to 14 bases. The CDR3 loop reads CATNRGENSPLHF. The CDR3 DNA reads as TGTGCCACCAATCGGGGGGAGAATTCACCCCTCCACTTT.

The gene calls are TRBV11-2 and TRBJ2-1; 12 bases align to TRBD2. The CDR3 has 15 residues. V was pared by 5 bases and J by 5 bases, with 4 bases of the junction left unmatched. Germline CDR1 SGHAT, CDR2 FQNNGV. CDR3 bases: TGTGCCAGCAGCCCCAGACTAGCGGGAGACAATGAGCAGTTCTTC. This sequence encodes CASSPRLAGDNEQFF. Full variable domain (missing parts from reference TRBV11-2 and TRBJ2-1): EAGVAQSPRYKIIEKRQSVAFWCNPISGHATLYWYQQILGQGPKLLIQFQNNGVVDDSQLPKDRFSAERLKGVDSTLKIQPAKLEDSAVYLCASSPRLAGDNEQFFGPGTRLTVL.

The chain employs TRBV5-6 and TRBJ2-3, with 10 bases lining up with TRBD1. Germline V gene data show CDR1 as SGHDT and CDR2 as YYEEEE. The CDR3 has 15 amino acids. The trim removed 2 bases at V and 5 bases at J, leaving 5 bases unmatched. The CDR3 protein is CASSLRQGARDTQYF. The CDR3 DNA follows: TGTGCCAGCAGCTTAAGACAGGGGGCTAGAGATACGCAGTATTTT.